The entry below describes one T cell receptor beta chain. What it binds is not known. Each PCR replicate from the sorted subsets contained 150 to 250 ng DNA, which is about 31,000 T cell genomes. Profiling relied on immunoSEQ multiplex PCR, and the TCRdb table lists in-frame clones only, not all of them. The data show more than 200,000 clones, with 50% to 75% seen just once and 11% held by the top ten. This entry is derived from a study of shared clonotypes between healthy human individuals. Looked up from germline, CDR1 is SGHTA and CDR2 is FQGTGA. This CDR3 is built from 14 residues. Trimming left V 3 bases short and J 6 bases short, with 13 bases between. Study findings and constraints: Clonotypes shared by all four sorted-subset donors had higher generation probabilities than non-shared clonotypes.

The chain has TRBV7-3 and TRBJ2-3, with TRBD2 as a possible D gene (6 bases). The sequence came from a young man in good health. The sequenced sample consisted of memory CD4+ T cells sorted from blood. Subset given: CD45RA-negative fraction. The CDR3 loop reads CASSFTGEEDTQYF. DNA of the CDR3: TGTGCCAGCAGCTTTACGGGAGAGGAGGATACGCAGTATTTT.